These 24 T cell receptor beta chains were all obtained from the same sample, sequenced in a study of T cells after yellow fever vaccination. TCRdb reanalysed the 5' RACE reads using MiXCR and keeps one entry per CDR3 protein. The profile shows some 600,000 distinct CDR3 sequences, roughly an eighth of them singletons. This specimen was PBMCs, taken on the day of the yellow fever booster vaccination. The receptors originated from a man under 40 who received the YFV17D yellow fever vaccine.

The CDR3 spells CSASAGHKETQYF. The CDR3 nucleotides are TGCAGTGCTAGTGCGGGGCACAAAGAGACCCAGTACTTC. This chain connects TRBV20-1 to TRBJ2-5; D might be TRBD2 (6 bases). Trimming took off 3 bases at V and 3 bases at J, with 11 bases between the two ends. This CDR3 has 13 amino acids. Germline V gene sequence: CDR1 DFQATT, CDR2 SNEGSKA (reference sequence).

V is TRBV20-1 and J is TRBJ1-2; unclear D gene. Trimming cost V 3 bases and J 9 bases, with 17 bases left between them. The CDR3 is 13 residues long. Per germline, CDR1 DFQATT and CDR2 SNEGSKA (reference sequence). CDR3 loop: CSARAPGRWSYTF. CDR3 in DNA: TGCAGTGCTAGGGCGCCCGGACGATGGAGCTACACCTTC.

The gene calls are TRBV7-2 and TRBJ1-2, with no clear D. The V gene's germline CDR1 is SGHTA and CDR2 FQGNSA. The CDR3 has 12 amino acids. Trimming left V 0 bases short and J 8 bases short, with 7 bases between. The CDR3 coding sequence is TGTGCCAGCAGCTTAGCCGGGGTCGGCTACACCTTC. It codes for CASSLAGVGYTF.

This clonotype turned up a few times. The rearrangement joins TRBV7-9 to TRBJ2-3; D gene ambiguous. Germline CDR1 and CDR2: SEHNR and FQNEAQ (reference sequence). The CDR3 totals 11 residues. Deletions cut 5 bases from V and 7 bases from J, with 7 bases between. The CDR3 DNA is TGTGCCAGCAGCCGCGATTATACGCAGTATTTT. Residues: CASSRDYTQYF.

This clonotype appeared many times. The chain employs TRBV9 and TRBJ2-7, with D unclear. This CDR3 comprises 13 residues. The germline V and J ends were trimmed by 2 bases and 0 bases, with 6 bases remaining between them. Looked up from germline, CDR1 is SGDLS and CDR2 is YYNGEE. CDR3 in amino acids: CASSVSRSYEQYF. The CDR3 DNA reads TGTGCCAGCAGCGTGAGCCGCTCCTACGAGCAGTACTTC. The full variable domain, its missing parts supplied by reference TRBV9 and TRBJ2-7, is DSGVTQTPKHLITATGQRVTLRCSPRSGDLSVYWYQQSLDQGLQFLIQYYNGEERAKGNILERFSAQQFPDLHSELNLSSLELGDSALYFCASSVSRSYEQYFGPGTRLTVT.

The chain employs TRBV5-4 and TRBJ2-7; 11 nucleotides align to TRBD1. The CDR3 runs 16 residues. After removal of 4 bases from V and 5 bases from J, the junction contained 11 bases not matched to a gene. Germline assignment: CDR1 SGHNT and CDR2 YYREEE (reference sequence). CDR3 residues: CASSPAGQGATHEQYF. DNA for the CDR3: TGTGCCAGCAGCCCTGCCGGACAGGGGGCGACCCACGAGCAGTACTTC.

This clonotype appeared a few times. The chain uses TRBV5-1 and TRBJ2-2; 8 nucleotides match TRBD2. CDR3 length equals 17 residues. With V trimmed by 4 bases and J by 0 bases, 8 bases remained unmatched. CDR1 and CDR2 from the germline V gene are SGHRS and YFSETQ. CDR3 residues: CASSRITSGANTGELFF. CDR3 in DNA: TGCGCCAGCAGCCGTATTACTAGCGGAGCGAACACCGGGGAGCTGTTTTTT.

The chain uses TRBV20-1 and TRBJ1-1; D remains unclear. CDR3 length: 10 amino acids. Germline-derived CDR1 and CDR2 are DFQATT and SNEGSKA (reference sequence). V was shortened by 5 bases and J by 6 bases, with 7 bases between the two germline ends. CDR3 sequence: CSAFLAEAFF. CDR3 sequence (DNA): TGCAGTGCTTTTTTGGCTGAAGCTTTCTTT.

This clonotype has at least ten counts. The rearrangement uses TRBV10-3 and TRBJ2-1; the D gene could be TRBD1 or TRBD2 (5 bases each). Germline CDR1 reads ENHRY; CDR2 reads SYGVKD. CDR3 size: 16 residues. The germline V and J ends were trimmed by 0 bases and 3 bases, with 12 bases remaining between them. CDR3 in amino acids: CAISESTGDHYNEQFF. The DNA of the CDR3 is TGTGCCATCAGTGAGTCAACTGGGGACCACTACAATGAGCAGTTCTTC.

V is TRBV29-1 and J is TRBJ2-1, with TRBD2 as a possible D gene (5 bases). CDR1 and CDR2 from the germline V gene are SQVTM and ANQGSEA. Between the trimmed V and J ends, which lost 7 bases and 0 bases, there was a span of 10 bases. The CDR3 has 13 residues. CDR3 in amino acids: CSAETSSYNEQFF. DNA for the CDR3: TGCAGCGCGGAAACTAGCTCCTACAATGAGCAGTTCTTC.

The chain links TRBV5-4 to TRBJ2-1; no reliable D call. Germline V CDR1 and CDR2: SGHNT, YYREEE (reference sequence). CDR3 length: 12 amino acids. V shed 3 bases and J shed 10 bases, with 11 bases lying between them. As DNA, the CDR3 is TGTGCCAGCAGCTATCCCGAACGGGAGCAGTTCTTC. It specifies CASSYPEREQFF.

The V gene is TRBV5-1, the J gene TRBJ1-6; D unclear. The CDR3 consists of 17 residues. Trimming took 1 base from V and 7 from J, leaving 18 bases between them. CDR1 is SGHRS, CDR2 YFSETQ, per germline. Written as DNA, the CDR3 is TGCGCCAGCAGCTTGAAACTGTCCTTCAGCTCGAATTCACCCCTCCACTTT. Translating gives CASSLKLSFSSNSPLHF.

For the CDR3, the DNA is TGCAGCGCCGGGGAGAAAGGGGAGCTGTTTTTT. This sequence encodes CSAGEKGELFF. The gene calls are TRBV29-1 and TRBJ2-2; a weak D match, TRBD2 (5 bases). Per the germline V gene, CDR1 is SQVTM and CDR2 is ANQGSEA. The CDR3 contains 11 residues. V lost 7 bases, J lost 8 bases, and 11 bases lay in between.

This clonotype was counted many times. The CDR3 nucleotides are TGTGCCAGCAGTTTATTACACCGATCCACCGGGAGGGCCACTGAAGCTTTCTTT. As protein: CASSLLHRSTGRATEAFF. V usage is TRBV27 and J usage is TRBJ1-1; no definite D call. CDR3 size: 18 residues. Per germline, CDR1 MNHEY and CDR2 SMNVEV (reference sequence). The V gene lost 1 base and the J gene lost 4 bases, with 22 bases spanning the gap.

This clonotype has a count of ten or more. The CDR3 DNA follows: TGTGCCAGCAGCTCACCCAGGGTGGGGGACAGGTTGTACGAGCAGTACTTC. It encodes CASSSPRVGDRLYEQYF. The rearrangement uses TRBV7-3 and TRBJ2-7; TRBD1 aligns across 8 bases. Germline V lookup: CDR1 SGHTA, CDR2 FQGTGA. J lost 4 bases, V lost 4 bases, and 15 bases had no gene match. The CDR3 has 17 residues.

This chain joins TRBV7-2 and TRBJ2-3; TRBD2 is a possible D gene (6 bases). The V and J ends lost 5 bases and 1 base respectively, with 13 bases between them. Germline values: CDR1 SGHTA, CDR2 FQGNSA. The CDR3 length is 15 residues. As DNA, the CDR3 is TGTGCCAGCAGCCCTGGGGCGGGGCGCACAGATACGCAGTATTTT. This sequence encodes CASSPGAGRTDTQYF.

There are a few counts of this clonotype. The V and J genes are TRBV24-1 and TRBJ2-3, with D possibly called TRBD1 or TRBD2 (5 bases each). From germline, CDR1 is KGHDR and CDR2 SFDVKD. The length of the CDR3 is 17 residues. The germline V and J ends were trimmed by 2 bases and 1 base, with 15 bases remaining between them. CDR3 protein: CATSDSRGHSGTDTQYF. The CDR3 nucleotides read TGTGCCACCAGTGATTCCCGGGGCCACAGTGGCACAGATACGCAGTATTTT.

V usage is TRBV5-4 and J usage is TRBJ2-3, with 11 positions matching TRBD2. V lost 2 bases, J lost 8 bases, and 4 bases stayed unmatched. Germline CDR1 is SGHNT and CDR2 is YYREEE (reference sequence). The CDR3 runs 14 residues. The CDR3 DNA reads as TGTGCCAGCAGCTTAACTAGCGGGAGTGGTACGCAGTATTTT. It encodes CASSLTSGSGTQYF.

This clonotype was observed at least ten times. The V call is TRBV7-2, the J call TRBJ2-7; possibly TRBD2 for D (7 bases). Germline loops: CDR1 SGHTA, CDR2 FQGNSA. V was trimmed by 5 bases and J by 7 bases, leaving 24 bases between them. The CDR3 runs to 16 residues. The DNA for the CDR3 is TGTGCCAGCAGCCCCCAGATGTGGGGGGGGCGCATAGAGCAGTACTTC. It specifies CASSPQMWGGRIEQYF.

The chain combines TRBV29-1 with TRBJ2-5; D is uncertain. The CDR3 runs 12 residues. The germline V gene encodes CDR1 SQVTM and CDR2 ANQGSEA. Trimming took off 4 bases at V and 4 bases at J, with 10 bases between the two ends. The CDR3 DNA follows: TGCAGCGTTGTGAGAGATAGAGAGACCCAGTACTTC. Amino acid sequence: CSVVRDRETQYF.

This clonotype has only a few counts. The rearrangement links TRBV28 to TRBJ2-5; D is undetermined. This CDR3 has 13 amino acids. The germline gives CDR1 MDHEN, CDR2 SYDVKM. The V end was cut by 5 bases, the J end by 2 bases, with 9 bases between. Here the CDR3 reads CASSHPRQETQYF. The CDR3 bases are TGTGCCAGCAGTCACCCCCGACAAGAGACCCAGTACTTC. The variable domain in full, completed from reference TRBV28 and TRBJ2-5, reads DVKVTQSSRYLVKRTGEKVFLECVQDMDHENMFWYRQDPGLGLRLIYFSYDVKMKEKGDIPEGYSVSREKKERFSLILESASTNQTSMYLCASSHPRQETQYFGPGTRLLVL.

Ten or more counts support this clonotype. The CDR3 sequence is CSARAGTSGSLGDTQYF. Written as DNA, the CDR3 is TGCAGTGCTAGGGCCGGGACTAGCGGGAGTTTGGGAGATACGCAGTATTTT. The chain employs TRBV20-1 and TRBJ2-3; 14 bases map to TRBD2. There are 17 residues in the CDR3. Germline values: CDR1 DFQATT, CDR2 SNEGSKA (reference sequence). V lost 3 bases to trimming and J lost 5 bases; unmatched junction nucleotides: 10.

This clonotype was counted between two and nine times. The J gene is TRBJ2-3, the V gene TRBV20-1; TRBD2 matches at 7 bases. From germline, CDR1 is DFQATT and CDR2 SNEGSKA (reference sequence). V shed 2 bases and J 4 bases; nucleotides not matched to a gene: 15. The CDR3 runs 17 residues. CDR3 residues: CSARPLRAGRRPDTQYF. For the CDR3, the DNA is TGCAGTGCTAGACCCCTCAGGGCCGGGAGGAGGCCAGATACGCAGTATTTT.

This clonotype appeared a few times. This chain links TRBV7-6 with TRBJ2-2; perhaps D is TRBD1 or TRBD2 (5 bases each). Germline V gene data show CDR1 as SGHVS and CDR2 as FNYEAQ. This CDR3 spans 17 amino acids. V lost 6 bases and J lost 1, with 18 bases in between. The CDR3 DNA reads TGTGCCAGCAGTCAAACGACCGGGACCGTGAACACCGGGGAGCTGTTTTTT. Translation: CASSQTTGTVNTGELFF.